This entry concerns a single T cell receptor beta chain. Antigen: not known. The germline gives CDR1 DFQATT, CDR2 SNEGSKA (reference sequence). The CDR3 sequence is 13 residues long. The germline V and J ends were trimmed by 6 bases and 4 bases, with 13 bases remaining between them. These data originate in a study of post-analysis software for immune sequencing data. Across the study: Some patients lacked subtype; others had relapsing-remitting, secondary progressive or progressive-relapsing disease.

Broader study findings: The normalized Chao1 diversity of multiple sclerosis patients was significantly lower than that of controls. Samples prepared in the same batch strongly co-clustered by F measure. Patients carried five TRBV segments more frequently than controls did, and TRBV5-6, TRBV5-1 and TRBV20-1 were among them.

Unique molecular identifiers were carried by the TCR beta cDNA libraries. TCRdb reprocessed the PCR reads with MiXCR, giving one entry per CDR3 protein. The table lists about 820,000 distinct CDR3 sequences, around 50% of them singletons. This sequence was found in a girl aged 10-17 years with multiple sclerosis. Sequencing used blood. V gene TRBV20-1 combines with J gene TRBJ2-4; maybe TRBD2 (6 bases). The CDR3 here is CSAPFREKNIQYF. The CDR3 nucleotides read TGCAGTGCCCCCTTCCGGGAGAAAAACATTCAGTACTTC.